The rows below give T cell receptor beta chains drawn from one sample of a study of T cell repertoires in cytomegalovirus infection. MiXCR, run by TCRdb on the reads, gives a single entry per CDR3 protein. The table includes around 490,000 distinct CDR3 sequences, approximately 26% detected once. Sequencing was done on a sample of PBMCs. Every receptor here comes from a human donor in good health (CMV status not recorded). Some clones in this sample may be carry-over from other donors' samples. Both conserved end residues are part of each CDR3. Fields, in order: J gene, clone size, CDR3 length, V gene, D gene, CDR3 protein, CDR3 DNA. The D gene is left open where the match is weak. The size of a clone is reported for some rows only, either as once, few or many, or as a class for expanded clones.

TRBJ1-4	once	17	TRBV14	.	CASSPRVTGSTNEKLFF	TGTGCCAGCAGCCCCCGGGTCACGGGTTCAACTAATGAAAAACTGTTTTTT
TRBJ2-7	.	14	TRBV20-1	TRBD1	CSALQGQVFSEQYF	TGCAGTGCCCTCCAGGGACAGGTTTTCTCCGAGCAGTACTTC
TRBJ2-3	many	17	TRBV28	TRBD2	CASSRRLAGVTVPAQYF	TGTGCCAGCAGTCGACGACTAGCGGGAGTGACAGTTCCGGCGCAGTATTTT
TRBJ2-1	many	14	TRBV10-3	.	CALRRDQDYNEQFF	TGTGCCCTTCGGAGGGATCAAGACTACAATGAGCAGTTCTTC
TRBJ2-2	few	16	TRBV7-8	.	CASSLPPRGNTGELFF	TGTGCCAGCAGCCTCCCCCCGCGGGGGAACACCGGGGAGCTGTTTTTT
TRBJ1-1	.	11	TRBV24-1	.	CATSDDREAFF	TGTGCCACCAGTGATGACAGAGAAGCTTTCTTT
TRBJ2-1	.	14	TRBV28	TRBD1	CASSTGGWNNEQFF	TGTGCCAGCAGTACAGGGGGCTGGAATAATGAGCAGTTCTTC
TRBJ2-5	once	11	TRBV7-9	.	CASSLEDFMYF	TGTGCCAGCAGCTTAGAGGACTTTATGTACTTC
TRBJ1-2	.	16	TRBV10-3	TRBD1	CAISALDRGDNYGYTF	TGTGCCATCAGTGCGTTGGACAGGGGTGATAACTATGGCTACACCTTC
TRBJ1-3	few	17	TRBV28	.	CASRIPVGRGSGNTIYF	TGTGCCAGCAGGATACCGGTAGGCAGAGGCTCTGGAAACACCATATATTTT
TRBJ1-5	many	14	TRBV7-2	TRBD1	CASSFRDRNQPQHF	TGTGCCAGCAGCTTCCGGGACAGAAATCAGCCCCAGCATTTT
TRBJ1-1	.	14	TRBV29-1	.	CSVDARGAYTEAFF	TGCAGCGTTGATGCCCGGGGAGCATACACTGAAGCTTTCTTT
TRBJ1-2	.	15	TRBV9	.	CASSGGGKGSDGYTF	TGTGCCAGCAGCGGGGGAGGGAAAGGCTCGGATGGCTACACCTTC
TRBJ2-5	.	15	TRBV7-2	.	CASSLRGRFQETQYF	TGTGCCAGCAGCCTAAGGGGGAGGTTCCAAGAGACCCAGTACTTC
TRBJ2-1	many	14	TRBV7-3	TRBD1	CASSVDRGWHEQFF	TGTGCCAGCAGCGTTGACAGGGGTTGGCATGAGCAGTTCTTC
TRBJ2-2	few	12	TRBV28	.	CASLPNTGELFF	TGTGCCAGCCTACCGAACACCGGGGAGCTGTTTTTT
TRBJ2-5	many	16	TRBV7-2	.	CASSLMAARYQETQYF	TGTGCCAGCAGCTTAATGGCGGCCCGGTACCAAGAGACCCAGTACTTC
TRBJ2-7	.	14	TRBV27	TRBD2	CASSGLAGGDEQYF	TGTGCCAGCAGCGGACTAGCGGGAGGCGACGAGCAGTACTTC
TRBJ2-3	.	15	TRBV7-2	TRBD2	CASCLISGSTDTQYF	TGTGCCAGCTGCTTAATTAGCGGGAGCACAGATACGCAGTATTTT
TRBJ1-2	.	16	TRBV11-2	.	CASSLDSWARDYGYTF	TGTGCCAGCAGCTTAGATAGCTGGGCCAGGGACTATGGCTACACCTTC
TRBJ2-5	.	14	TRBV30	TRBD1	CAWDPGTAQETQYF	TGTGCCTGGGACCCCGGGACAGCACAAGAGACCCAGTACTTC
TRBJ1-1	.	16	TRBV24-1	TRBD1	CATKLGRGRMVAEAFF	TGTGCCACCAAGTTGGGCAGGGGGCGGATGGTGGCTGAAGCTTTCTTT